This T cell receptor (beta chain) was found in a study of blood T cell repertoires in COVID-19. The repertoire was sequenced with immunoSEQ multiplex PCR; TCRdb's copy has only in-frame clones and lacks some. The sample yields roughly 200,000 clones, about 80% seen once. With V trimmed by 8 bases and J by 3 bases, 3 bases remained unmatched. The CDR3 sequence is 14 residues long. Germline CDR1 KGHSH, CDR2 LQKENI. This TCR came from a man in his fifties with active or convalescent COVID-19. The chain has TRBV18 and TRBJ2-2; 10 nucleotides line up with TRBD1. The sequenced sample consisted of peripheral blood. The CDR3 nucleotides read TGTGCCAGCCGACAGGGGGCGGACACCGGGGAGCTGTTTTTT. Protein sequence: CASRQGADTGELFF. The variable domain in full, with the rest retrieved from reference TRBV18 and TRBJ2-2, is NAGVMQNPRHLVRRRGQEARLRCSPMKGHSHVYWYRQLPEEGLKFMVYLQKENIIDESGMPKERFSAEFPKEGPSILRIQQVVRGDSAAYFCASRQGADTGELFFGEGSRLTVL.